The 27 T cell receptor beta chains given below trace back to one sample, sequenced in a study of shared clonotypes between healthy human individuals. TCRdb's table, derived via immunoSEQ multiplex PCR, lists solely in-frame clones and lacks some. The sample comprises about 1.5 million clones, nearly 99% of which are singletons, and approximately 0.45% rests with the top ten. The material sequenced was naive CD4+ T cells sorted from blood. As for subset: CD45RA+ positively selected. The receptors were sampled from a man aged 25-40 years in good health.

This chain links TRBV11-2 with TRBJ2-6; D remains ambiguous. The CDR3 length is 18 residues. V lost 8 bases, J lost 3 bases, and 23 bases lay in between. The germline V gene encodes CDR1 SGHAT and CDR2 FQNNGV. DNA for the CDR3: TGTGCCAGCTCCCGTCTCGCTCCGCAGGCTTTTGGGGCCAACGTCCTGACTTTC. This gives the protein CASSRLAPQAFGANVLTF.

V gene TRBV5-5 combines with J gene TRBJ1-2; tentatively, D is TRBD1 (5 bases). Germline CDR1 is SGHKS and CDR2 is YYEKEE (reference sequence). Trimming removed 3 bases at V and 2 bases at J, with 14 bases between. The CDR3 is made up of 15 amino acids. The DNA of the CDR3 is TGTGCCAGCAGCTCTGGGGGACCTATGAACTATGGCTACACCTTC. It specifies CASSSGGPMNYGYTF.

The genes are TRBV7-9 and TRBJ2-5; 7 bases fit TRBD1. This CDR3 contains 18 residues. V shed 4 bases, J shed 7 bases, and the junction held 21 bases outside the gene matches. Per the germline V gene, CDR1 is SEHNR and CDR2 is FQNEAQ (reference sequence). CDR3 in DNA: TGTGCCAGCAGCTGGACCGACCTCTCAGGGACAGCCCCCGGGACCCAGTACTTC. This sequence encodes CASSWTDLSGTAPGTQYF.

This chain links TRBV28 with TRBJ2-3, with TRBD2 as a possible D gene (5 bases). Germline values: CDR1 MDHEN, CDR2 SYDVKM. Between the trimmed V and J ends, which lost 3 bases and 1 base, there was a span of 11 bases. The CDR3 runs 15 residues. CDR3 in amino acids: CASSFLGVGTDTQYF. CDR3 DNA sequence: TGTGCCAGCAGTTTTCTCGGGGTTGGCACAGATACGCAGTATTTT. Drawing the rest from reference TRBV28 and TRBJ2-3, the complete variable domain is DVKVTQSSRYLVKRTGEKVFLECVQDMDHENMFWYRQDPGLGLRLIYFSYDVKMKEKGDIPEGYSVSREKKERFSLILESASTNQTSMYLCASSFLGVGTDTQYFGPGTRLTVL.

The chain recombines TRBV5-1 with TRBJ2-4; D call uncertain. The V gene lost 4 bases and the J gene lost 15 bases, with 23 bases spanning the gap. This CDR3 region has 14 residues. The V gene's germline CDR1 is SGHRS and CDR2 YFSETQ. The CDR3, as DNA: TGCGCCAGCAGCCCTTACCAGGACCGAGACGTTTGGTACTTC. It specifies CASSPYQDRDVWYF.

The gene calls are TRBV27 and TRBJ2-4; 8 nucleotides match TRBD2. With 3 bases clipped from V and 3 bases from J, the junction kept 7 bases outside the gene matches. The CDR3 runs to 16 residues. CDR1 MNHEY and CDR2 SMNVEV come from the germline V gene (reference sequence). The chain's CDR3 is CASSLDPGGGKNIQYF. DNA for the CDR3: TGTGCCAGCAGTTTGGACCCGGGAGGGGGCAAAAACATTCAGTACTTC.

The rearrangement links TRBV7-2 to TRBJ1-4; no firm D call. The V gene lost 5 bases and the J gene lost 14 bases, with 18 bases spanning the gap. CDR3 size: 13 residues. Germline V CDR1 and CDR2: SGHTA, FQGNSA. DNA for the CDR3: TGTGCCAGCAGCCACGCGGCGGTGGAAGGGCTGTTTTTT. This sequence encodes CASSHAAVEGLFF.

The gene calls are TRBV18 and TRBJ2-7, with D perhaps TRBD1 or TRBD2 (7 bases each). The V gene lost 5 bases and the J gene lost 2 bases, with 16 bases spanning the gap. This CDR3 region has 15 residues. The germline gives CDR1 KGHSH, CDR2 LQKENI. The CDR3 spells CASSELSGTAYEQYF. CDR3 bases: TGTGCCAGCTCAGAATTAAGCGGGACAGCCTACGAGCAGTACTTC.

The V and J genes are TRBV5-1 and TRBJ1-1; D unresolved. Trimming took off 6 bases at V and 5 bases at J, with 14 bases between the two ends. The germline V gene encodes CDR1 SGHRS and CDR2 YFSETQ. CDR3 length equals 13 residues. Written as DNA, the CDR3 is TGCGCCAGCACCAACCCCGAACGGACTGAAGCTTTCTTT. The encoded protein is CASTNPERTEAFF.

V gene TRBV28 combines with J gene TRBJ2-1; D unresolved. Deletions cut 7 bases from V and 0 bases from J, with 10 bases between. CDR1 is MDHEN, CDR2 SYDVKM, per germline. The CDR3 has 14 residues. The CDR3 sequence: CASTTVGSYNEQFF. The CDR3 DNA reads TGTGCCAGCACTACGGTGGGCTCCTACAATGAGCAGTTCTTC.

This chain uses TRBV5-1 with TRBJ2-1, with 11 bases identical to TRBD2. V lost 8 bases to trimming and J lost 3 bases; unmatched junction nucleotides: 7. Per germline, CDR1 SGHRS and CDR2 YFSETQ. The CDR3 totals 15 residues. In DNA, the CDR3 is TGCGCCAGTGCAAGGGGACTAGCGGACTACAATGAGCAGTTCTTC. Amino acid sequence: CASARGLADYNEQFF.

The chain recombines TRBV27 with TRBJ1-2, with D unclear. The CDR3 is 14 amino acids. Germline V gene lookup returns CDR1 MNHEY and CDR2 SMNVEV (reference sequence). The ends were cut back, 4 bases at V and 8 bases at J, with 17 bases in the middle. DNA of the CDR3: TGTGCCAGCAGTTCCTCCCGAAGGGCGAGAGGCTACACCTTC. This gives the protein CASSSSRRARGYTF.

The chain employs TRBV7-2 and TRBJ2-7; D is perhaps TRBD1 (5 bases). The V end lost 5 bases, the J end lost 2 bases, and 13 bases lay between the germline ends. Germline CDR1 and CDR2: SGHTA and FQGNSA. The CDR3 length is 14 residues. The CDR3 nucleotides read TGTGCCAGCAGCCTTGACAGACTCCCCTACGAGCAGTACTTC. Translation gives CASSLDRLPYEQYF.

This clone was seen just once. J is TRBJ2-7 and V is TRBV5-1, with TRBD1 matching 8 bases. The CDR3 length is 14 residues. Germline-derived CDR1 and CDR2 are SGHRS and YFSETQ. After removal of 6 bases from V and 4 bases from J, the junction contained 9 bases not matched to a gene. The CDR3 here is CASKQGEYGYEQYF. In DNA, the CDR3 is TGCGCCAGCAAACAGGGGGAATATGGGTACGAGCAGTACTTC.

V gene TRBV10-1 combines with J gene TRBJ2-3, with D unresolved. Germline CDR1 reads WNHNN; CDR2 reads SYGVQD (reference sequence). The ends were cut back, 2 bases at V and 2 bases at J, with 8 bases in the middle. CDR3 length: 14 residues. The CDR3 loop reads CASSEGRVTDTQYF. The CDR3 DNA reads TGCGCCAGCAGTGAGGGACGGGTCACAGATACGCAGTATTTT.

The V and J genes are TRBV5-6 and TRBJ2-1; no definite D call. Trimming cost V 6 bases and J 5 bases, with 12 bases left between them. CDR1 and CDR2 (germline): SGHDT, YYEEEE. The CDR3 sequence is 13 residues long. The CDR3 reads CASKSLNDNEQFF. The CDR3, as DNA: TGTGCCAGCAAAAGTCTAAATGACAATGAGCAGTTCTTC.

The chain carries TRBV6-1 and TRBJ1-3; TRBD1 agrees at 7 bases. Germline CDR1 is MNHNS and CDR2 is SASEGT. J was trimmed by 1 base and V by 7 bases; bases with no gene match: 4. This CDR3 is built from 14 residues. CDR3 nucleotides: TGTGCCAGCACCCCCAGGGGGTCTGGAAACACCATATATTTT. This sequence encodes CASTPRGSGNTIYF.

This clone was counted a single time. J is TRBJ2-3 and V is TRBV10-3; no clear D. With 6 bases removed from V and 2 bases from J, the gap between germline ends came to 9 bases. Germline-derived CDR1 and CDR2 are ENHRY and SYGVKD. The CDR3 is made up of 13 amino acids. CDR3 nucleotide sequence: TGTGCCATCAGGGACCTCTCCACAGATACGCAGTATTTT. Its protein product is CAIRDLSTDTQYF.

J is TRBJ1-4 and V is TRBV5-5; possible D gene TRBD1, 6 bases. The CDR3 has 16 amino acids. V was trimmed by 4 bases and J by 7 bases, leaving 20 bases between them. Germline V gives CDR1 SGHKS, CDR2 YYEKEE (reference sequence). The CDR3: CASSPWGGAAGEKLFF. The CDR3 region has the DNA TGTGCCAGCAGCCCGTGGGGGGGGGCCGCTGGTGAAAAACTGTTTTTT.

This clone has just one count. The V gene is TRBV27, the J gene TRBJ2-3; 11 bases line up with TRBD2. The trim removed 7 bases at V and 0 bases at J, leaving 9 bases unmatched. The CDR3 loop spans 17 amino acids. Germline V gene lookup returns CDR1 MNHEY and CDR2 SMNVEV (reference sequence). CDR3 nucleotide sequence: TGTGCCAGCACAACTAGCGGGAGATACGCCAGCACAGATACGCAGTATTTT. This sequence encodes CASTTSGRYASTDTQYF.

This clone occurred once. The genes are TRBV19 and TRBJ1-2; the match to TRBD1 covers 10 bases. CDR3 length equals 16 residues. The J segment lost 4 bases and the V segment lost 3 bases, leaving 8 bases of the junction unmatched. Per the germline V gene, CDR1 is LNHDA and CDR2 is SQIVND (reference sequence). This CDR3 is CASSIAPGTGAYGYTF. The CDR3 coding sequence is TGTGCCAGTAGTATCGCTCCCGGGACAGGGGCCTATGGCTACACCTTC.

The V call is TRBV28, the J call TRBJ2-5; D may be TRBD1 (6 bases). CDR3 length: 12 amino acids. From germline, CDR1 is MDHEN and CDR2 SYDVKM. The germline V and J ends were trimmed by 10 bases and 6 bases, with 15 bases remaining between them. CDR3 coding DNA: TGTGCCACGCACAGGGAGATAAAGACCCAGTACTTC. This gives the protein CATHREIKTQYF.

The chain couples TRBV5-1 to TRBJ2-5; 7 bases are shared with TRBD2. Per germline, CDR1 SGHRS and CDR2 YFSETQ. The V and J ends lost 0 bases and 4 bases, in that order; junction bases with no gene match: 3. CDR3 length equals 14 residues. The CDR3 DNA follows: TGCGCCAGCAGCTTGGCCACGGGGGGAGAGACCCAGTACTTC. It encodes CASSLATGGETQYF.

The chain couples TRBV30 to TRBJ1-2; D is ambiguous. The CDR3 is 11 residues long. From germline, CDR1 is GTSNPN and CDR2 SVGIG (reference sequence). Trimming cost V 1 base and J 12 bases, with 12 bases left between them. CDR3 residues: CAWSASNRDTF. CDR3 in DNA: TGTGCCTGGAGTGCCTCCAACAGAGACACCTTC.

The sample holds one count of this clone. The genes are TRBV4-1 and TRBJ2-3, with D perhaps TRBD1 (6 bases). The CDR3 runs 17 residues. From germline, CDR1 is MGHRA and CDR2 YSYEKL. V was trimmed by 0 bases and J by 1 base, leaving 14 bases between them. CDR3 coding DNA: TGCGCCAGCAGCCAAGATGGGGGCGGGTCTGGCACAGATACGCAGTATTTT. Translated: CASSQDGGGSGTDTQYF.

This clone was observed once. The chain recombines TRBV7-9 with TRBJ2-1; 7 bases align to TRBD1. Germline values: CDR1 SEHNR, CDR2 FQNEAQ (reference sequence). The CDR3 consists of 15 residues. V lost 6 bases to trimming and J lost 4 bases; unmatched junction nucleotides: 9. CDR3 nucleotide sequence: TGTGCCAGCAGTACCGGGACAGTGACTTACAATGAGCAGTTCTTC. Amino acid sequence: CASSTGTVTYNEQFF.

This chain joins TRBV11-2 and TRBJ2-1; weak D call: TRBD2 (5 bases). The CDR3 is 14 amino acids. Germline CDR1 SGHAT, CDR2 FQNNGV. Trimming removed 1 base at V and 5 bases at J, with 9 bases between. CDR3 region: CASSLAGINNEQFF. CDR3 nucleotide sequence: TGTGCCAGCAGCTTAGCGGGGATTAACAATGAGCAGTTCTTC.